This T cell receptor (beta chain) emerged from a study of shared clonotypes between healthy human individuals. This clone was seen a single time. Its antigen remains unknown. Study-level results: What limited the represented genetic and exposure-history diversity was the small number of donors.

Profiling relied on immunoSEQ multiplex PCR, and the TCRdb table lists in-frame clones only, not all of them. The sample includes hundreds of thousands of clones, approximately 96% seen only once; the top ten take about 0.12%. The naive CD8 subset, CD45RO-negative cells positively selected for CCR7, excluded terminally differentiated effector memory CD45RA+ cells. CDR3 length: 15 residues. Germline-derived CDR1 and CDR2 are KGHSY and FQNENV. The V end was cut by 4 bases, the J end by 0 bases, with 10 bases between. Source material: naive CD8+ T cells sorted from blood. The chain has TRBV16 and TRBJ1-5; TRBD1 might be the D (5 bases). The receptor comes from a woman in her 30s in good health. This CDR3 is CASSRRDVSNQPQHF. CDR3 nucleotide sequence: TGTGCCAGCAGCCGACGGGACGTTAGCAATCAGCCCCAGCATTTT.